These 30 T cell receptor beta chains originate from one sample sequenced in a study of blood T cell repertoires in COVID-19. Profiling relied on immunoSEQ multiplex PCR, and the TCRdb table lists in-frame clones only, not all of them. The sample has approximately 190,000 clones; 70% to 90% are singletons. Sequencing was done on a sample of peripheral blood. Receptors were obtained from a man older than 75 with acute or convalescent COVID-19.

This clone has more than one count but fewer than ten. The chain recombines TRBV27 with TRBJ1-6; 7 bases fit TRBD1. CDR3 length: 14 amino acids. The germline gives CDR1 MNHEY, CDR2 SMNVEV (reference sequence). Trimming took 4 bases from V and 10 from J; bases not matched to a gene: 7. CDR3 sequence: CASSSRGTVSPLHF. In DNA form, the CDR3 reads TGTGCCAGCAGTTCCCGGGGGACAGTCTCACCCCTCCACTTT.

CDR3 in DNA: TGTGCCAGCAGTTTATCAGAACAGGGACAGCCCCAGCATTTT. The encoded protein is CASSLSEQGQPQHF. V usage is TRBV27 and J usage is TRBJ1-5; weak D call: TRBD1 (6 bases). Looked up from germline, CDR1 is MNHEY and CDR2 is SMNVEV (reference sequence). With 0 bases removed from V and 7 bases from J, the gap between germline ends came to 10 bases. This CDR3 has 14 amino acids.

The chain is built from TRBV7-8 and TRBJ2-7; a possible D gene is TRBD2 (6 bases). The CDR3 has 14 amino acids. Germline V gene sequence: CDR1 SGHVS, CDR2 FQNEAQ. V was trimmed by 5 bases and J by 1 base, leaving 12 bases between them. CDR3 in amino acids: CASSGGSGSYEQYF. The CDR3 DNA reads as TGTGCCAGCAGCGGCGGAAGCGGGTCCTACGAGCAGTACTTC.

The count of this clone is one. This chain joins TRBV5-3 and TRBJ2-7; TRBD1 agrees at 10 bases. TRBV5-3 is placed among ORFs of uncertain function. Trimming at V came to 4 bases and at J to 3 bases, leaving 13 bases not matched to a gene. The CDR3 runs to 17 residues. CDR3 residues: CARSPRQDRGSLYEQYF. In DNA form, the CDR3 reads TGTGCCAGAAGCCCCCGCCAGGACAGGGGGTCCCTCTACGAGCAGTACTTC.

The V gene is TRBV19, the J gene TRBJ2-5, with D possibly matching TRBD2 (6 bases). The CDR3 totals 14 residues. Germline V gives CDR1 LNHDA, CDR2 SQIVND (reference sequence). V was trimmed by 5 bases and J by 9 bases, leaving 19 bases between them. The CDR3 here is CASSDRDFLGSQYF. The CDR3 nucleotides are TGTGCCAGTAGTGACCGGGACTTCCTAGGATCCCAGTACTTC.

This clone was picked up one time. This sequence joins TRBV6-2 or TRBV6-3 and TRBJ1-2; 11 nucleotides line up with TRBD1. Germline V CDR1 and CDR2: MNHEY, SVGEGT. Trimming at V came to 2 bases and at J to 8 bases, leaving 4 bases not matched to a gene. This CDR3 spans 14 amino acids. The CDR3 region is CASSYPDRGRGYTF. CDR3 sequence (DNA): TGTGCCAGCAGTTACCCGGACAGGGGGCGAGGCTACACCTTC.

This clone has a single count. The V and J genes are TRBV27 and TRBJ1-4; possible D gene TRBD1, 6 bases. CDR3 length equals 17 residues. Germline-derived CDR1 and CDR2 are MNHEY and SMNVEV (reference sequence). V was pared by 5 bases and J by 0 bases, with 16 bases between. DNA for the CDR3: TGTGCCAGCAGTCCATGGACAGCTACTGCAACTAATGAAAAACTGTTTTTT. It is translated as CASSPWTATATNEKLFF.

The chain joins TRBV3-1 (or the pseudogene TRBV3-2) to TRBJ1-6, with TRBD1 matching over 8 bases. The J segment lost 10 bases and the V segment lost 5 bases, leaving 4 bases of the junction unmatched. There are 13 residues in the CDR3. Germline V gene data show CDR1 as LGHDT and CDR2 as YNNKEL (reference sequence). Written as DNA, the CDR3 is TGTGCCAGCAGCGATACAGGGGGATCACCCCTCCACTTT. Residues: CASSDTGGSPLHF.

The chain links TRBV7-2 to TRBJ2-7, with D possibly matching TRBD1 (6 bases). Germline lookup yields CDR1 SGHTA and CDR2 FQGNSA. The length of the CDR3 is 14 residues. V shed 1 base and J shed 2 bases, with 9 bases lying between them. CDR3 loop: CASSLVGHTYEQYF. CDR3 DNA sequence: TGTGCCAGCAGCTTAGTGGGACATACCTACGAGCAGTACTTC.

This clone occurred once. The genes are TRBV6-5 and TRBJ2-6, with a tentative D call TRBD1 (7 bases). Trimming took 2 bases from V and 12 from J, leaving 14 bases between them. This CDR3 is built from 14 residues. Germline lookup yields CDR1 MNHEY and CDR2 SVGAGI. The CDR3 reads CASSYIRQGGVLTF. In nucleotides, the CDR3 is TGTGCCAGCAGTTACATCAGACAGGGAGGCGTCCTGACTTTC.

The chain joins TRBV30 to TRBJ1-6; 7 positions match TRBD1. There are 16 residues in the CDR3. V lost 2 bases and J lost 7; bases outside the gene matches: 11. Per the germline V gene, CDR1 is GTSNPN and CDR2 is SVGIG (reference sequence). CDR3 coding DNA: TGTGCCTGGAGTTTGCCCCCAGGGGGTCGGAATTCACCCCTCCACTTT. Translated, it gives CAWSLPPGGRNSPLHF. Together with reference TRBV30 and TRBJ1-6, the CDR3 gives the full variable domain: SQTIHQWPATLVQPVGSPLSLECTVEGTSNPNLYWYRQAAGRGLQLLFYSVGIGQISSEVPQNLSASRPQDRQFILSSKKLLLSDSGFYLCAWSLPPGGRNSPLHFGNGTRLTVT.

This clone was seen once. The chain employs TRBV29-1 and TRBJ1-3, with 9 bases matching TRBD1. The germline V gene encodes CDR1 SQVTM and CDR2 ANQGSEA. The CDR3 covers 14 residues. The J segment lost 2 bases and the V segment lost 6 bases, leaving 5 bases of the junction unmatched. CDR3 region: CSVSGTGTGNTIYF. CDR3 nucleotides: TGCAGCGTGTCTGGGACAGGGACTGGAAACACCATATATTTT. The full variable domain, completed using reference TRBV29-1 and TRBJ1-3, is SAVISQKPSRDICQRGTSLTIQCQVDSQVTMMFWYRQQPGQSLTLIATANQGSEATYESGFVIDKFPISRPNLTFSTLTVSNMSPEDSSIYLCSVSGTGTGNTIYFGEGSWLTVV.

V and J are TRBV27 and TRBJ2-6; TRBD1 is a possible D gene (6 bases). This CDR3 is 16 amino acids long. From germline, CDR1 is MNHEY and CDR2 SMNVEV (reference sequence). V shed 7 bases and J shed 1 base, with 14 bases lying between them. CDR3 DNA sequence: TGTGCCAGCAATCAGGGACACGGTTCTGGGGCCAACGTCCTGACTTTC. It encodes CASNQGHGSGANVLTF.

The CDR3 DNA follows: TGTGCCAGCTCACCAAATCTAGGGGGTAACACTGAAGCTTTCTTT. Translation: CASSPNLGGNTEAFF. The chain recombines TRBV18 with TRBJ1-1; tentatively, D is TRBD1 (6 bases). V lost 2 bases, J lost 2 bases, and 12 bases lay in between. The CDR3 covers 15 residues. Germline V lookup: CDR1 KGHSH, CDR2 LQKENI.

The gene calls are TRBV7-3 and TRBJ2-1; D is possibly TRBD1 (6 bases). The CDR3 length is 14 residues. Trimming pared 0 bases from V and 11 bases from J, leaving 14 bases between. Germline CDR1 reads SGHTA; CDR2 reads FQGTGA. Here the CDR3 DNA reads TGTGCCAGCAGCTTAACGTCGCCGCAGGGGCAGCAGTTCTTC. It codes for CASSLTSPQGQQFF.

The CDR3 nucleotides are TGTGCCAGCTCACCGGTAGTAGGAGGCTCTGGAAACACCATATATTTT. It codes for CASSPVVGGSGNTIYF. This chain uses TRBV18 with TRBJ1-3; D is ambiguous. This CDR3 is built from 16 residues. V gave up 3 bases and J gave up 0 bases, with 12 bases separating them. The germline CDR1 and CDR2 sequences are KGHSH and LQKENI. The full variable domain, rest sourced from reference TRBV18 and TRBJ1-3, is NAGVMQNPRHLVRRRGQEARLRCSPMKGHSHVYWYRQLPEEGLKFMVYLQKENIIDESGMPKERFSAEFPKEGPSILRIQQVVRGDSAAYFCASSPVVGGSGNTIYFGEGSWLTVV.

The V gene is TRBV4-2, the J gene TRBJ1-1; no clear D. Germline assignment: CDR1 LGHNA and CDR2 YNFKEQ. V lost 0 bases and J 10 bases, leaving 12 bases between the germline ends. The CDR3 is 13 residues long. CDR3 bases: TGTGCCAGCAGCCAAGAGAGAGGGAACGGAGCTTTCTTT. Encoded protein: CASSQERGNGAFF.

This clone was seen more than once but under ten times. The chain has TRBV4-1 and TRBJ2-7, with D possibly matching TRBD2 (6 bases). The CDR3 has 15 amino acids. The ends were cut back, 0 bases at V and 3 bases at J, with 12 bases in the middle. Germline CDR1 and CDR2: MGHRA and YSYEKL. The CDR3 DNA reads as TGCGCCAGCAGCCAAGATTCCAGGACTATCTACGAGCAGTACTTC. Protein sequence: CASSQDSRTIYEQYF.

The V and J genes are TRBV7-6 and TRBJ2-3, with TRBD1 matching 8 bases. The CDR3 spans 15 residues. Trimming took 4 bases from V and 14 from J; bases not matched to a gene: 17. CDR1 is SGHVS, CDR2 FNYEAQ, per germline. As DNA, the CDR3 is TGTGCCAGCAGCTCTGAGGTTTCAGGGGGCGGCGGTCTGTATTTT. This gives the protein CASSSEVSGGGGLYF.

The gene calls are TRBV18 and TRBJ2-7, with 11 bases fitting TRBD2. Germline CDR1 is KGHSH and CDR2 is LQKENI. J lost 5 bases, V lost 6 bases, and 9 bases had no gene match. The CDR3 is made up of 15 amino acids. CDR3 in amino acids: CASSLTSGRYHEQYV. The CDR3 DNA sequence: TGTGCCAGCTCGCTTACTAGCGGGAGATATCACGAGCAGTACGTC.

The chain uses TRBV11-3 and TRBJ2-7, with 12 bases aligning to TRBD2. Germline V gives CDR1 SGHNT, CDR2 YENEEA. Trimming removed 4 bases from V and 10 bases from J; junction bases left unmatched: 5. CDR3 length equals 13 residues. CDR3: CASSSLAGGPQYF. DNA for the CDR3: TGTGCCAGCAGCTCGCTAGCGGGAGGGCCTCAGTACTTC.

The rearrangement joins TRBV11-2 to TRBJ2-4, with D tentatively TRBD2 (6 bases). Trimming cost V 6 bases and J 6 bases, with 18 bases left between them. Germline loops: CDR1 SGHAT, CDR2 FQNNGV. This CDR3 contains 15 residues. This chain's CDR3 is CASRGLGQKVNIQYF. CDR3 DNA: TGTGCCAGCAGGGGACTGGGGCAGAAAGTAAACATTCAGTACTTC.

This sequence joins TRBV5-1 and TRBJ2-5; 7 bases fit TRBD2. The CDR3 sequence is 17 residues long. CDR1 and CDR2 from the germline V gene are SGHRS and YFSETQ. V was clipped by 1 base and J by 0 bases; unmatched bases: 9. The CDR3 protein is CASSLTVLAVNQETQYF. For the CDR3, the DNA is TGCGCCAGCAGCTTGACCGTCCTAGCGGTTAACCAAGAGACCCAGTACTTC.

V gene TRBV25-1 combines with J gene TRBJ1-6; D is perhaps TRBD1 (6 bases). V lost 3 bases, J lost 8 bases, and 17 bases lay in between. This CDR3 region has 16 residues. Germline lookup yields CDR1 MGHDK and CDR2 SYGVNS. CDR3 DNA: TGTGCCAGCAGTGAGGGAAGGGGGTCCAACTATTCACCCCTCCACTTT. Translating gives CASSEGRGSNYSPLHF.

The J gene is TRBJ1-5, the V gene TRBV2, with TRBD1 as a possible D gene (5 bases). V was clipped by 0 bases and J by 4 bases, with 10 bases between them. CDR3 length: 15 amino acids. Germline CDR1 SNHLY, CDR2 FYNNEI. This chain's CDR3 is CASSEASGGNQPQHF. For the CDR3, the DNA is TGTGCCAGCAGTGAAGCTTCGGGGGGTAATCAGCCCCAGCATTTT.

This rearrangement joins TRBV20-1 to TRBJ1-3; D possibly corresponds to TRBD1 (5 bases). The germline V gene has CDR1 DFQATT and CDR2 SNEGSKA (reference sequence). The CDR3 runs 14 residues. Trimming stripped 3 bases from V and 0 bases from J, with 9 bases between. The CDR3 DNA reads TGCAGTGCTAGTATGGGGGGCTCTGGAAACACCATATATTTT. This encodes CSASMGGSGNTIYF.

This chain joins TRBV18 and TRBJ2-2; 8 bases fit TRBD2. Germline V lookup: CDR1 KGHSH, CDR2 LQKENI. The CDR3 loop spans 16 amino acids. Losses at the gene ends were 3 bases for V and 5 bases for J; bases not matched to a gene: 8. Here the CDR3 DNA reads TGTGCCAGCTCACCCCCCAGCGGGAGAGGTACCGGGGAGCTGTTTTTT. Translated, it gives CASSPPSGRGTGELFF. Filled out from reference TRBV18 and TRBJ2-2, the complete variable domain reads NAGVMQNPRHLVRRRGQEARLRCSPMKGHSHVYWYRQLPEEGLKFMVYLQKENIIDESGMPKERFSAEFPKEGPSILRIQQVVRGDSAAYFCASSPPSGRGTGELFFGEGSRLTVL.

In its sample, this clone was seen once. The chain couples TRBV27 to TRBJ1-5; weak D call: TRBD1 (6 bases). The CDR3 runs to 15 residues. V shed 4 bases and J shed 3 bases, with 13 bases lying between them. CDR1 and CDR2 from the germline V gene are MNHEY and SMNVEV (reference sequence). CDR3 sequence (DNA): TGTGCCAGCAGTTCCTCAGGGGTCGTCAATCAGCCCCAGCATTTT. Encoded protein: CASSSSGVVNQPQHF.

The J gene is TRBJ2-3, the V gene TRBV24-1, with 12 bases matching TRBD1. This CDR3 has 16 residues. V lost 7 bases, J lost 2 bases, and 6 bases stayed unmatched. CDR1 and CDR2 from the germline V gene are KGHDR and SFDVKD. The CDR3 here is CATSAMGQGATDTQYF. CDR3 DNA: TGTGCCACCAGCGCCATGGGACAGGGGGCCACAGATACGCAGTATTTT.

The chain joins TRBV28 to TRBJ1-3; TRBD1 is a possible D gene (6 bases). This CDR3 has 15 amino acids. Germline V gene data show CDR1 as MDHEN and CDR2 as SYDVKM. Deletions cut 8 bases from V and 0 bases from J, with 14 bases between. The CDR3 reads CASGRDTVSGNTIYF. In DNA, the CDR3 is TGTGCCAGCGGACGGGACACCGTCTCTGGAAACACCATATATTTT.